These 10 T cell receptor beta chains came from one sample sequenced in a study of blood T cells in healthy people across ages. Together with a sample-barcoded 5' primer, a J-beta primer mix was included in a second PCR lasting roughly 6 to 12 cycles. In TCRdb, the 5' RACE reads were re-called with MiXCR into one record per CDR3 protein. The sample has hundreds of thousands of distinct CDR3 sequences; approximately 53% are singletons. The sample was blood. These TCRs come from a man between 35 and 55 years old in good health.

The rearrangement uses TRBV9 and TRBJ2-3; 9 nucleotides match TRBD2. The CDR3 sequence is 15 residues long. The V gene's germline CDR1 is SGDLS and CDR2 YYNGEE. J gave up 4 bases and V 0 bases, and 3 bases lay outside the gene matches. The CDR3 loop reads CASSVGGLASDTQYF. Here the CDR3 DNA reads TGTGCCAGCAGCGTAGGTGGACTAGCGTCAGATACGCAGTATTTT. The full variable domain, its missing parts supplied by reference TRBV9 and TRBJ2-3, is DSGVTQTPKHLITATGQRVTLRCSPRSGDLSVYWYQQSLDQGLQFLIQYYNGEERAKGNILERFSAQQFPDLHSELNLSSLELGDSALYFCASSVGGLASDTQYFGPGTRLTVL.

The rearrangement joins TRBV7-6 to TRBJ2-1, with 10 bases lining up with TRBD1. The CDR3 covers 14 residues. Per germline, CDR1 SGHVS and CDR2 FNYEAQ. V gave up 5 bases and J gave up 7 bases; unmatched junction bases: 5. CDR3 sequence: CASSRDRGENEQFF. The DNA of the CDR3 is TGTGCCAGCAGCCGGGACAGGGGCGAGAATGAGCAGTTCTTC.

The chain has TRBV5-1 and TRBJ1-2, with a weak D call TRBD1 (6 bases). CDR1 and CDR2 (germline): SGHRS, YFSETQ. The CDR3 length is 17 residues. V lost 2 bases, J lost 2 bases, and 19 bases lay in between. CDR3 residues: CASSFSAGETGNYGYTF. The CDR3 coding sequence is TGCGCCAGCAGCTTTTCGGCAGGGGAGACGGGAAACTATGGCTACACCTTC.

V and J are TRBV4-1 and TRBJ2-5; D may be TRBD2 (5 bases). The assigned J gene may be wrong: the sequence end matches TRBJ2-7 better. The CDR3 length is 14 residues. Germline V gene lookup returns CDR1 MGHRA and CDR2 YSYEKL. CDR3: CASSQVGVIDEQYF. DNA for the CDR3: TGCGCCAGCAGCCAAGTCGGGGTTATCGACGAGCAGTACTTC.

The CDR3 spells CSARVTDRNQPQHF. The CDR3 nucleotides read TGCAGTGCTAGAGTGACGGACAGAAATCAGCCCCAGCATTTT. The genes are TRBV20-1 and TRBJ1-5; maybe TRBD1 (6 bases). The CDR3 sequence is 14 residues long. Trimming stripped 1 base from V and 4 bases from J, with 11 bases between. The germline CDR1 and CDR2 sequences are DFQATT and SNEGSKA (reference sequence).

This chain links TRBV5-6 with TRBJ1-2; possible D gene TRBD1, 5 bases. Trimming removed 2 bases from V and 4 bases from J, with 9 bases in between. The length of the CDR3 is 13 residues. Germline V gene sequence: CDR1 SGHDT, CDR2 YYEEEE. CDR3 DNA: TGTGCCAGCAGCTTACGGGACTTCTATGGCTACACCTTC. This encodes CASSLRDFYGYTF.

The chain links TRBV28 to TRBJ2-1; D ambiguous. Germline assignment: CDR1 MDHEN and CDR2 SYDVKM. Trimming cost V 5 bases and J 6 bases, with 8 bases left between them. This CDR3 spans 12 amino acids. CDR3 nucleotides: TGTGCCAGCAGTGGAGATATCAATGAGCAGTTCTTC. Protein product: CASSGDINEQFF.

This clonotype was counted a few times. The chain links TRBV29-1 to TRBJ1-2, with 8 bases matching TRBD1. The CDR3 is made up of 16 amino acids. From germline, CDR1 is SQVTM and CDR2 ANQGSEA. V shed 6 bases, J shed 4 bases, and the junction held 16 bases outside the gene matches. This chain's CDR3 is CSVRRTGSALGYGYTF. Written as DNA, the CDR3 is TGCAGCGTCCGCCGGACAGGGTCGGCCCTAGGCTATGGCTACACCTTC.

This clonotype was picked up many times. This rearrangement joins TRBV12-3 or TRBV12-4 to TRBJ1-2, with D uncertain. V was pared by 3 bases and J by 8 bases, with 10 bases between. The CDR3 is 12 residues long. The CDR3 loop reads CASSFRRAGYTF. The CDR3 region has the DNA TGTGCCAGCAGTTTTCGAAGGGCGGGCTACACCTTC.

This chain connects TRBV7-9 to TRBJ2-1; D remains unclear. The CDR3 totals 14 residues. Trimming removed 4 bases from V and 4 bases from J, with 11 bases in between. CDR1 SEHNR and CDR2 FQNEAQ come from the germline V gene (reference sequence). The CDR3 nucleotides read TGTGCCAGCAGCTCCCCTTACCCATACAATGAGCAGTTCTTC. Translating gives CASSSPYPYNEQFF.